These T cell receptor beta chains were read from a single sample in a study of prognosis after radiotherapy for stage I lung cancer. TCRdb independently ran MiXCR on the multiplex PCR reads; one entry per CDR3 protein. The data contain about 30,000 distinct CDR3 sequences, around a third of them seen just once; the ten biggest clones take up about an eighth. Sequencing was performed on PBMCs, taken before or after stereotactic body radiation therapy (not recorded which). These receptors were collected from a donor over 45 with non-small cell lung cancer. Both conserved end residues are part of each CDR3. A D gene is named only where the DNA matches it firmly. Part of the rows lack a size; the others show once, few, many or a class for expanded clones.

J gene: TRBJ1-5; clone size: many; D gene: TRBD1; V gene: TRBV20-1; CDR3 DNA: TGCAGTGCTAGAGCTTTGACAGGGGGCTATAGCAATCAGCCCCAGCATTTT; CDR3 protein: CSARALTGGYSNQPQHF
J gene: TRBJ1-4; clone size: NA; D gene: NA; V gene: TRBV7-9; CDR3 DNA: TGTGCCAGCAGCTTAGAGGTTCAGGGAGGTGAAAAACTGTTTTTT; CDR3 protein: CASSLEVQGGEKLFF
J gene: TRBJ2-7; clone size: many; D gene: NA; V gene: TRBV5-1; CDR3 DNA: TGCGCCAGCACCCGGGACGCGAGCTCCTACGAGCAGTACTTC; CDR3 protein: CASTRDASSYEQYF
J gene: TRBJ2-6; clone size: NA; D gene: NA; V gene: TRBV6-4; CDR3 DNA: TGTGCCAGCAGTGACTCTAGCGGCTCTGGGGCCAACGTCCTGACTTTC; CDR3 protein: CASSDSSGSGANVLTF
J gene: TRBJ2-1; clone size: NA; D gene: TRBD2; V gene: TRBV6-1; CDR3 DNA: TGTGCCGGCAGGACTAGCGGGGGGAATGAGCAGTTCTTC; CDR3 protein: CAGRTSGGNEQFF
J gene: TRBJ1-1; clone size: many; D gene: NA; V gene: TRBV5-1; CDR3 DNA: TGCGCCAGCAGCTGGGGGGAGGGGGACACTGAAGCTTTCTTT; CDR3 protein: CASSWGEGDTEAFF
J gene: TRBJ2-5; clone size: many; D gene: NA; V gene: TRBV3-1; CDR3 DNA: TGTGCCAGCAGCCAAGGAGGGGGTCAAGAGACCCAGTACTTC; CDR3 protein: CASSQGGGQETQYF
J gene: TRBJ2-5; clone size: NA; D gene: TRBD2; V gene: TRBV6-2/TRBV6-3; CDR3 DNA: TGTGCCAGCAGTGACCCCTCACAAGTGGGAGGGGAGACCCAGTACTTC; CDR3 protein: CASSDPSQVGGETQYF
J gene: TRBJ2-5; clone size: many; D gene: NA; V gene: TRBV6-9; CDR3 DNA: TGTGCCAGCAGTTCCCCCCGGGGCTACCAAGAGACCCAGTACTTC; CDR3 protein: CASSSPRGYQETQYF
J gene: TRBJ1-2; clone size: many; D gene: TRBD1; V gene: TRBV6-1; CDR3 DNA: TGTGCCAGCATTCCCGGGACAGCAAACTATGGCTACACCTTC; CDR3 protein: CASIPGTANYGYTF
J gene: TRBJ2-7; clone size: many; D gene: NA; V gene: TRBV4-2; CDR3 DNA: TGTGCCAGCAGCCCACCCGGTCTCAGCTCCTACGAGCAGTACTTC; CDR3 protein: CASSPPGLSSYEQYF
J gene: TRBJ1-6; clone size: NA; D gene: TRBD1; V gene: TRBV5-1; CDR3 DNA: TGCGCCAGCAGCCCGGGGACAGGGGGAAATTCACCCCTCCACTTT; CDR3 protein: CASSPGTGGNSPLHF
J gene: TRBJ1-1; clone size: many; D gene: TRBD1; V gene: TRBV19; CDR3 DNA: TGTGCCAGTAGTATAGGAACAGGGGTGTATAACACTGAAGCTTTCTTT; CDR3 protein: CASSIGTGVYNTEAFF
J gene: TRBJ2-3; clone size: many; D gene: TRBD2; V gene: TRBV12-3/TRBV12-4; CDR3 DNA: TGTGCCAGCAGGATAGCGGGTTCGGTGGATACGCAGTATTTT; CDR3 protein: CASRIAGSVDTQYF
J gene: TRBJ2-6; clone size: many; D gene: NA; V gene: TRBV10-3; CDR3 DNA: TGTGCCATCAGGACGACCGACTCTGGGGCCAACGTCCTGACTTTC; CDR3 protein: CAIRTTDSGANVLTF
J gene: TRBJ1-1; clone size: many; D gene: NA; V gene: TRBV27; CDR3 DNA: TGTGCCAGCAGTGGGGGGGCGTACACTGAAGCTTTCTTT; CDR3 protein: CASSGGAYTEAFF
J gene: TRBJ1-2; clone size: many; D gene: TRBD1; V gene: TRBV2; CDR3 DNA: TGTGCCAGCAGCCCTCGATTTGGGACAGGAAACGGCTACACCTTC; CDR3 protein: CASSPRFGTGNGYTF
J gene: TRBJ2-3; clone size: once; D gene: NA; V gene: TRBV27; CDR3 DNA: TGTGCCAGCAGTTTATCATACAAAGATACGCAGTATTTT; CDR3 protein: CASSLSYKDTQYF
J gene: TRBJ1-2; clone size: NA; D gene: NA; V gene: TRBV10-2; CDR3 DNA: TGCGCATCCCGGGGCCCTATCTATGGCTACACCTTC; CDR3 protein: CASRGPIYGYTF
J gene: TRBJ2-7; clone size: NA; D gene: TRBD2; V gene: TRBV11-2; CDR3 DNA: TGTGCCAGCAGCTTAGAGGGCGGGAGTACCCCCTACGAGCAGTACTTC; CDR3 protein: CASSLEGGSTPYEQYF
J gene: TRBJ2-1; clone size: NA; D gene: TRBD2; V gene: TRBV6-6; CDR3 DNA: TGTGCCAGCAGTTACTCGGGACTAGCGGGAGAAATAGGAGGGGAGCAGTTCTTC; CDR3 protein: CASSYSGLAGEIGGEQFF
J gene: TRBJ2-4; clone size: NA; D gene: TRBD1; V gene: TRBV6-2/TRBV6-3; CDR3 DNA: TGTGCCAGCAGCCGAGAACAGGGGGTGAGAAACATTCAGTACTTC; CDR3 protein: CASSREQGVRNIQYF
J gene: TRBJ2-1; clone size: many; D gene: TRBD1; V gene: TRBV30; CDR3 DNA: TGTGCCTGGAGTCGCGGGACAGGGGGCCTTGAGCAGTTCTTC; CDR3 protein: CAWSRGTGGLEQFF
J gene: TRBJ1-5; clone size: many; D gene: TRBD1; V gene: TRBV18; CDR3 DNA: TGTGCCAGCTCGTTTCAGGGGGGCAATCAGCCCCAGCATTTT; CDR3 protein: CASSFQGGNQPQHF
J gene: TRBJ2-5; clone size: many; D gene: NA; V gene: TRBV6-2/TRBV6-3; CDR3 DNA: TGTGCCAGCAGTTCCCCCGCGGAGACCCAGTACTTC; CDR3 protein: CASSSPAETQYF
J gene: TRBJ2-2; clone size: many; D gene: TRBD2; V gene: TRBV4-2; CDR3 DNA: TGTGCCAGCAGCCAGTTGGGACTAGCGGAGAACACCGGGGAGCTGTTTTTT; CDR3 protein: CASSQLGLAENTGELFF
J gene: TRBJ2-7; clone size: many; D gene: TRBD2; V gene: TRBV20-1; CDR3 DNA: TGCAGTGCTGGATCTAGCGGGAATCCTTACGAGCAGTACTTC; CDR3 protein: CSAGSSGNPYEQYF
J gene: TRBJ2-3; clone size: NA; D gene: NA; V gene: TRBV11-3; CDR3 DNA: TGTGCCAGCAGCCTGCTGGGAGGGGGCACAAATAGGCAGTATTTT; CDR3 protein: CASSLLGGGTNRQYF
J gene: TRBJ2-1; clone size: many; D gene: TRBD2; V gene: TRBV6-1; CDR3 DNA: TGTGCCAGCCTATCTAGCGGGATCCATGAGCAGTTCTTC; CDR3 protein: CASLSSGIHEQFF
J gene: TRBJ2-2; clone size: few; D gene: NA; V gene: TRBV24-1; CDR3 DNA: TGTGCCACCTCGGGGCACAGGGAGACCGGGGAGCTGTTTTTT; CDR3 protein: CATSGHRETGELFF
J gene: TRBJ2-2; clone size: many; D gene: NA; V gene: TRBV14; CDR3 DNA: TGTGCCAGCAGCCTTAATTGGGGGGAGCCCGGGGAGCTGTTTTTT; CDR3 protein: CASSLNWGEPGELFF
J gene: TRBJ2-5; clone size: many; D gene: NA; V gene: TRBV30; CDR3 DNA: TGTGCCTGGAGAAAGGGATGGAGCCAAGAGACCCAGTACTTC; CDR3 protein: CAWRKGWSQETQYF
J gene: TRBJ1-5; clone size: many; D gene: NA; V gene: TRBV4-1; CDR3 DNA: TGCGCCAGCAGCCTAGTACGGGACAGCAATCAGCCCCAGCATTTT; CDR3 protein: CASSLVRDSNQPQHF
J gene: TRBJ2-3; clone size: many; D gene: NA; V gene: TRBV6-1; CDR3 DNA: TGTGCCAGCAAACCCGGACAGCTAAGCACAGATACGCAGTATTTT; CDR3 protein: CASKPGQLSTDTQYF
J gene: TRBJ2-7; clone size: many; D gene: TRBD1; V gene: TRBV19; CDR3 DNA: TGTGCCAGTAGTACGGGCCTGACAGGGGGCGAGCAGTACTTC; CDR3 protein: CASSTGLTGGEQYF
J gene: TRBJ2-1; clone size: medium-sized; D gene: TRBD2; V gene: TRBV5-1; CDR3 DNA: TGCGCCAGCAGCTTAGCACTAGCGGGGGGCGATGAGCAGTTCTTC; CDR3 protein: CASSLALAGGDEQFF
J gene: TRBJ2-7; clone size: once; D gene: TRBD2; V gene: TRBV6-1; CDR3 DNA: TGTGCCAGCAGTGAAAGCGGGAGCTCCTACGAGCAGTACTTC; CDR3 protein: CASSESGSSYEQYF
J gene: TRBJ2-3; clone size: few; D gene: NA; V gene: TRBV5-4; CDR3 DNA: TGTGCCAGCACTGCTGGGGTGACAGATACGCAGTATTTT; CDR3 protein: CASTAGVTDTQYF